The 26 T cell receptor beta chains in this list originate from one sample, sequenced in a study of blood T cell repertoires in COVID-19. The protocol was immunoSEQ multiplex PCR, while the TCRdb copy is restricted to in-frame clones and leaves out a portion. Of about 49,000 clones listed, 81% were seen once; the top ten hold 20% to 25%. The sequencing sample was made of peripheral blood. These TCRs come from an elderly woman with COVID-19, enrolled during active disease.

The chain is built from TRBV11-2 and TRBJ2-1; the match to TRBD2 covers 8 bases. The CDR3 is 14 amino acids. After removal of 3 bases from V and 5 bases from J, the junction contained 3 bases not matched to a gene. In germline, CDR1 is SGHAT, CDR2 FQNNGV. CDR3 sequence reads: CASSFAGGNNEQFF. The DNA for the CDR3 is TGTGCCAGCAGCTTTGCGGGAGGAAACAATGAGCAGTTCTTC.

The chain carries TRBV24-1 and TRBJ1-4; 7 positions agree with TRBD1. Germline V CDR1 and CDR2: KGHDR, SFDVKD. The CDR3 spans 15 residues. Unmatched junction bases numbered 5, after V lost 8 bases and J lost 0 bases. Here the CDR3 reads CATNPGQSTNEKLFF. The CDR3 DNA is TGTGCCACCAACCCGGGACAGTCAACTAATGAAAAACTGTTTTTT.

This clone was recorded only once. The chain carries TRBV9 and TRBJ1-4; TRBD1 matches 9 bases. The CDR3 loop spans 15 amino acids. From germline, CDR1 is SGDLS and CDR2 YYNGEE. The V and J ends lost 4 bases and 8 bases, in that order; junction bases with no gene match: 9. The CDR3 loop is CASSRMDRGGEKLFF. The CDR3 bases are TGTGCCAGCAGCCGAATGGACAGGGGTGGGGAAAAACTGTTTTTT.

The V gene is TRBV25-1, the J gene TRBJ2-2; 9 bases map to TRBD2. J was trimmed by 3 bases and V by 3 bases; bases with no gene match: 2. Germline assignment: CDR1 MGHDK and CDR2 SYGVNS. This CDR3 is 15 amino acids long. The CDR3 nucleotides are TGTGCCAGCAGTGACAGCGGGAGGCACACCGGGGAGCTGTTTTTT. It is translated as CASSDSGRHTGELFF.

The chain couples TRBV5-1 to TRBJ2-1; 7 bases fit TRBD2. This CDR3 contains 15 residues. CDR1 is SGHRS and CDR2 is YFSETQ in the germline V gene. The junction had 5 bases not matched to a gene; V was cut back by 3 bases and J by 2 bases. Here the CDR3 DNA reads TGCGCCAGCAGCTCCTCGGGGGGAACCTACAATGAGCAGTTCTTC. It translates to CASSSSGGTYNEQFF.

CDR3 amino acids: CASSEGLGTDTQYF. CDR3 in DNA: TGTGCCAGCAGTGAGGGGCTGGGCACAGATACGCAGTATTTT. The rearrangement uses TRBV2 and TRBJ2-3; possible D gene TRBD1, 5 bases. This CDR3 comprises 14 residues. In germline, CDR1 is SNHLY, CDR2 FYNNEI. V was shortened by 3 bases and J by 1 base, with 8 bases between the two germline ends.

In DNA form, the CDR3 reads TGTGCCAGCAGGCGTTTTGAGAACAATGAGCAGTTCTTC. The encoded protein is CASRRFENNEQFF. The chain joins TRBV6-6 to TRBJ2-1, with unresolved D. The CDR3 extends over 13 amino acids. V was trimmed by 6 bases and J by 5 bases, leaving 11 bases between them. The germline V gene encodes CDR1 MNHNY and CDR2 SVGAGI (reference sequence).

The chain joins TRBV9 to TRBJ1-1; D is possibly TRBD1 (5 bases). V shed 0 bases and J shed 3 bases, with 12 bases lying between them. The CDR3 loop spans 15 amino acids. Germline assignment: CDR1 SGDLS and CDR2 YYNGEE. CDR3 sequence (DNA): TGTGCCAGCAGCGTAGATCCAGGGCGACACACTGAAGCTTTCTTT. Its protein is CASSVDPGRHTEAFF.

This clone has a handful of counts. This chain uses TRBV29-1 with TRBJ1-1; 7 bases align to TRBD1. This CDR3 contains 14 residues. The junction had 13 bases not matched to a gene; V was cut back by 8 bases and J by 4 bases. Germline V gene data show CDR1 as SQVTM and CDR2 as ANQGSEA. The CDR3 coding sequence is TGCAGCATCTCTAACAGGGGTGGGAGCACTGAAGCTTTCTTT. Translated, it gives CSISNRGGSTEAFF.

The chain employs TRBV5-4 and TRBJ1-1, with no clear D. Germline V gene sequence: CDR1 SGHNT, CDR2 YYREEE (reference sequence). Trimming took 3 bases from V and 2 from J, leaving 5 bases between them. The CDR3 totals 12 residues. CDR3 in amino acids: CASSSPNTEAFF. The DNA for the CDR3 is TGTGCCAGCAGCTCTCCCAACACTGAAGCTTTCTTT.

The chain is built from TRBV7-3 and TRBJ1-5; D unclear. The CDR3 runs 15 residues. Trimming left V 2 bases short and J 2 bases short, with 10 bases between. CDR1 is SGHTA and CDR2 is FQGTGA in the germline V gene. The CDR3 sequence is CASSLEREGNQPQHF. The CDR3 coding sequence is TGTGCCAGCAGCTTAGAAAGGGAGGGCAATCAGCCCCAGCATTTT.

This clone appeared a few times. The V gene is TRBV4-2, the J gene TRBJ1-5; weak D call: TRBD1 (6 bases). The length of the CDR3 is 15 residues. From germline, CDR1 is LGHNA and CDR2 YNFKEQ. Between the trimmed V and J ends, which lost 2 bases and 6 bases, there was a span of 14 bases. The CDR3 coding sequence is TGTGCCAGCAGCCAACGGTTGACAGGTGGTCAGCCCCAGCATTTT. This encodes CASSQRLTGGQPQHF.

This clone was detected only once. The chain has TRBV19 and TRBJ2-4, with 9 nucleotides matching TRBD2. J lost 0 bases, V lost 5 bases, and 14 bases had no gene match. This CDR3 has 19 residues. Germline V gives CDR1 LNHDA, CDR2 SQIVND (reference sequence). CDR3 coding DNA: TGTGCCAGTAGTCCTAGACTAGCGGCCAGCGGGCTAGCCAAAAACATTCAGTACTTC. Its translation: CASSPRLAASGLAKNIQYF.

The chain recombines TRBV7-9 with TRBJ2-1; D is undetermined. CDR3 size: 13 residues. Trimming left V 1 base short and J 4 bases short, with 5 bases between. Germline V lookup: CDR1 SEHNR, CDR2 FQNEAQ (reference sequence). CDR3 DNA sequence: TGTGCCAGCAGCTTAGATACATACAATGAGCAGTTCTTC. Its protein product is CASSLDTYNEQFF.

The rearrangement uses TRBV3-1 (or the pseudogene TRBV3-2) and TRBJ2-1; 7 bases match TRBD1. In germline, CDR1 is LGHDT, CDR2 YNNKEL (reference sequence). V dropped 2 bases and J dropped 3; count of bases not matched to a gene: 10. The CDR3 contains 17 residues. The CDR3 bases are TGTGCCAGCAGCCAAAAACCGACCGGGACAGTCTACAATGAGCAGTTCTTC. It specifies CASSQKPTGTVYNEQFF.

The CDR3 protein is CASSLWKAVGKYEQYF. The CDR3 DNA reads TGTGCCAGCAGTTTATGGAAGGCGGTCGGGAAATACGAGCAGTACTTC. The rearrangement joins TRBV28 to TRBJ2-7; D is possibly TRBD2 (5 bases). The CDR3 loop spans 16 amino acids. V lost 0 bases to trimming and J lost 4 bases, with 16 bases between them. Germline V lookup: CDR1 MDHEN, CDR2 SYDVKM.

J is TRBJ2-1 and V is TRBV5-5; tentatively, D is TRBD1 (6 bases). V was trimmed by 4 bases and J by 0 bases, leaving 14 bases between them. Germline V gives CDR1 SGHKS, CDR2 YYEKEE (reference sequence). The CDR3 length is 16 residues. The CDR3 nucleotides are TGTGCCAGCAGCGAACAGGGTATAGGCTCCTACAATGAGCAGTTCTTC. Protein product: CASSEQGIGSYNEQFF. Full variable domain (outside the CDR3, taken from reference TRBV5-5 and TRBJ2-1): DAGVTQSPTHLIKTRGQQVTLRCSPISGHKSVSWYQQVLGQGPQFIFQYYEKEERGRGNFPDRFSARQFPNYSSELNVNALLLGDSALYLCASSEQGIGSYNEQFFGPGTRLTVL.

The V gene is TRBV19, the J gene TRBJ1-5, with 10 bases identical to TRBD1. Losses at the gene ends were 7 bases for V and 5 bases for J; bases not matched to a gene: 5. The CDR3 is 14 amino acids. Germline CDR1 and CDR2: LNHDA and SQIVND (reference sequence). The CDR3: CASTRDRGYQPQHF. DNA for the CDR3: TGTGCCAGTACCCGGGACAGGGGCTATCAGCCCCAGCATTTT.

This chain joins TRBV9 and TRBJ2-1; 9 nucleotides agree with TRBD1. V gave up 3 bases and J gave up 2 bases; unmatched junction bases: 3. The length of the CDR3 is 15 residues. CDR1 is SGDLS, CDR2 YYNGEE, per germline. The chain's CDR3 is CASSATGGPYNEQFF. DNA of the CDR3: TGTGCCAGCAGCGCCACAGGGGGCCCCTACAATGAGCAGTTCTTC.

This clone is a singleton in its sample. The chain uses TRBV7-2 and TRBJ1-3; TRBD1 agrees at 8 bases. The CDR3 length is 14 residues. V gave up 4 bases and J gave up 7 bases; unmatched junction bases: 6. Per germline, CDR1 SGHTA and CDR2 FQGNSA. CDR3 residues: CASSSRQGMNTIYF. For the CDR3, the DNA is TGTGCCAGCAGCTCCCGACAGGGGATGAACACCATATATTTT.

This clone came up once. V gene TRBV18 combines with J gene TRBJ2-7, with a weak D call TRBD2 (6 bases). Germline V gene lookup returns CDR1 KGHSH and CDR2 LQKENI. The CDR3 is 14 residues long. Trimming shortened V by 3 bases and J by 0 bases, and 9 bases separated the two germline ends. The CDR3 DNA sequence: TGTGCCAGCTCACCGCGGGGCCCCTCCTACGAGCAGTACTTC. This translates into CASSPRGPSYEQYF. The full variable domain, in which reference TRBV18 and TRBJ2-7 provide the parts outside the CDR3, is NAGVMQNPRHLVRRRGQEARLRCSPMKGHSHVYWYRQLPEEGLKFMVYLQKENIIDESGMPKERFSAEFPKEGPSILRIQQVVRGDSAAYFCASSPRGPSYEQYFGPGTRLTVT.

The chain joins TRBV5-6 to TRBJ2-7; 10 positions match TRBD2. Germline V gene lookup returns CDR1 SGHDT and CDR2 YYEEEE. The junction had 14 bases not matched to a gene; V was cut back by 3 bases and J by 2 bases. This CDR3 has 18 amino acids. CDR3 region: CASSWGRAPSGRTYEQYF. The CDR3 DNA reads TGTGCCAGCAGCTGGGGGAGGGCCCCTAGCGGGAGAACCTACGAGCAGTACTTC.

The chain employs TRBV6-5 and TRBJ1-5; 7 nucleotides agree with TRBD1. The V and J ends lost 6 bases and 6 bases, in that order; junction bases with no gene match: 2. The CDR3 loop spans 12 amino acids. Germline values: CDR1 MNHEY, CDR2 SVGAGI. The CDR3 coding sequence is TGTGCCAGCAGCGACAGGGTTCAGCCCCAGCATTTT. Its protein product is CASSDRVQPQHF.

The chain employs TRBV6-5 and TRBJ2-1; 13 bases map to TRBD2. V was clipped by 7 bases and J by 8 bases; unmatched bases: 5. The CDR3 contains 14 residues. Per the germline V gene, CDR1 is MNHEY and CDR2 is SVGAGI. The CDR3 DNA reads TGTGCCAGCATTAGGACTAGCGGGAGTTATGAGCAGTTCTTC. The encoded protein is CASIRTSGSYEQFF.

A remark on this clone: At the DNA level, this CDR3 is encoded by other sequences in the same sample as well. The chain is built from TRBV12-3 or TRBV12-4 and TRBJ1-1; TRBD1 is a possible D gene (5 bases). V was pared by 8 bases and J by 5 bases, with 15 bases between. This CDR3 has 13 residues. CDR3 loop: CASSYQGRTEAFF. CDR3 coding DNA: TGTGCCAGCTCTTACCAGGGTCGGACTGAAGCTTTCTTT.

The table lists this clone with a count of one. V gene TRBV5-8 combines with J gene TRBJ2-1; 7 nucleotides line up with TRBD1. V shed 4 bases and J 10 bases; nucleotides not matched to a gene: 14. CDR3 length: 15 residues. Germline loops: CDR1 SGHTS, CDR2 YDEGEE. The CDR3 nucleotides are TGTGCCAGCAGCGTGACAAATACAGGGGTCCCGGAGCAGTTCTTC. This sequence encodes CASSVTNTGVPEQFF. Based on the CDR3 plus reference TRBV5-8 and TRBJ2-1, the full variable domain is EAGVTQSPTHLIKTRGQQATLRCSPISGHTSVYWYQQALGLGLQFLLWYDEGEERNRGNFPPRFSGRQFPNYSSELNVNALELEDSALYLCASSVTNTGVPEQFFGPGTRLTVL.